The 25 T cell receptor beta chains reported below all come from one sample, sequenced in a study of response to subunit inactivated influenza vaccine. TCRdb reprocessed the RT-PCR reads via MiXCR and lists one record per CDR3 protein. There are approximately 500,000 distinct CDR3 sequences in the sample; 10% to 15% occur only once, and around 13% lies in the top ten. This sample comprised PBMCs from blood, obtained roughly 6 weeks after vaccination. These receptor sequences come from a middle-aged man who received an inactivated influenza vaccine.

This clonotype was seen more than once but under ten times. As DNA, the CDR3 is TGCAGTGCTATAGTACTCGGGGTAATGGACGAGCAGTACTTC. This translates into CSAIVLGVMDEQYF. This chain joins TRBV20-1 and TRBJ2-7, with D possibly TRBD2 on 5 matching bases. The CDR3 sequence is 14 residues long. Per germline, CDR1 DFQATT and CDR2 SNEGSKA (reference sequence). V lost 4 bases and J 5 bases, leaving 18 bases between the germline ends.

There are a few counts of this clonotype. The chain uses TRBV20-1 and TRBJ2-1, with D uncertain. Germline V gene lookup returns CDR1 DFQATT and CDR2 SNEGSKA (reference sequence). The CDR3 has 13 residues. V lost 6 bases and J 3 bases, leaving 12 bases between the germline ends. In DNA, the CDR3 is TGCAGTGCAAAGGAAGGAAACTACAATGAGCAGTTCTTC. This gives the protein CSAKEGNYNEQFF.

This clonotype was seen only a few times. This chain joins TRBV15 and TRBJ2-7, with no clear D. Trimming removed 1 base from V and 0 bases from J, with 13 bases in between. From germline, CDR1 is LNHNV and CDR2 YYDKDF (reference sequence). The CDR3 totals 16 residues. The CDR3 spells CATSRGAMGFSYEQYF. The CDR3 nucleotides are TGTGCCACCAGCAGAGGGGCCATGGGGTTCTCCTACGAGCAGTACTTC.

The chain combines TRBV28 with TRBJ2-3, with a possible D match to TRBD2 (5 bases). CDR3 size: 14 residues. Looked up from germline, CDR1 is MDHEN and CDR2 is SYDVKM. The germline V and J ends were trimmed by 7 bases and 1 base, with 12 bases remaining between them. The CDR3 is CASTDRGGTDTQYF. The CDR3 DNA reads TGTGCCAGCACCGACCGGGGAGGCACAGATACGCAGTATTTT.

V is TRBV10-3 and J is TRBJ2-5, with D unclear. V shed 6 bases and J shed 3 bases, with 8 bases lying between them. Germline CDR1 is ENHRY and CDR2 is SYGVKD. The CDR3 totals 12 residues. CDR3: CAIRTNEETQYF. DNA of the CDR3: TGTGCCATCAGGACAAACGAAGAGACCCAGTACTTC.

Ten or more counts support this clonotype. The chain carries TRBV15 and TRBJ1-5; D ambiguous. The CDR3 is 15 residues long. Trimming pared 0 bases from V and 1 base from J, leaving 7 bases between. Germline values: CDR1 LNHNV, CDR2 YYDKDF (reference sequence). The CDR3 nucleotides read TGTGCCACCAGCAGAGATCCGGGGAGCAATCAGCCCCAGCATTTT. Protein product: CATSRDPGSNQPQHF. Full variable domain (missing parts from reference TRBV15 and TRBJ1-5): DAMVIQNPRYQVTQFGKPVTLSCSQTLNHNVMYWYQQKSSQAPKLLFHYYDKDFNNEADTPDNFQSRRPNTSFCFLDIRSPGLGDTAMYLCATSRDPGSNQPQHFGDGTRLSIL.

The rearrangement uses TRBV20-1 and TRBJ2-6; 10 bases are shared with TRBD1. CDR1 and CDR2 from the germline V gene are DFQATT and SNEGSKA (reference sequence). The CDR3 runs to 18 residues. After removal of 3 bases from V and 0 bases from J, the junction contained 8 bases not matched to a gene. CDR3 in DNA: TGCAGTGCTAGTATAGGACAGGGGGGGAACTCTGGGGCCAACGTCCTGACTTTC. This gives the protein CSASIGQGGNSGANVLTF.

This clonotype has a handful of counts. The gene calls are TRBV5-1 and TRBJ1-2, with D possibly being TRBD1 (5 bases). The V gene lost 4 bases and the J gene lost 7 bases, with 20 bases spanning the gap. Germline-derived CDR1 and CDR2 are SGHRS and YFSETQ. The CDR3 sequence is 15 residues long. The CDR3 DNA is TGCGCCAGCAGCGTGACTCCCGGGACGAGAGGTGGCTACACCTTC. It codes for CASSVTPGTRGGYTF.

This clonotype came up a few times. The chain recombines TRBV28 with TRBJ2-7, with 11 bases matching TRBD1. Germline V gives CDR1 MDHEN, CDR2 SYDVKM. V gave up 6 bases and J gave up 6 bases; unmatched junction bases: 7. This CDR3 contains 14 residues. CDR3 sequence: CASRSSGQGVEQYF. The CDR3 bases are TGTGCCAGCAGGAGCTCGGGACAGGGGGTCGAGCAGTACTTC.

This chain connects TRBV7-9 to TRBJ2-2; a weak D match, TRBD1 (6 bases). V was clipped by 8 bases and J by 2 bases, with 18 bases between them. From germline, CDR1 is SEHNR and CDR2 FQNEAQ (reference sequence). The CDR3 totals 16 residues. The CDR3 DNA sequence: TGTGCCAGCCCCCCGGACAGCCCATTAAACACCGGGGAGCTGTTTTTT. This sequence encodes CASPPDSPLNTGELFF.

This clonotype was seen many times. The J gene is TRBJ1-1, the V gene TRBV12-3 or TRBV12-4; D remains ambiguous. The CDR3 covers 12 residues. Trimming stripped 4 bases from V and 11 bases from J, with 14 bases between. In nucleotides, the CDR3 is TGTGCCAGCAGTTCTTACCCGTTGGGGGCTTTCTTT. Translation gives CASSSYPLGAFF.

The chain has TRBV9 and TRBJ2-1; 8 positions agree with TRBD2. Germline assignment: CDR1 SGDLS and CDR2 YYNGEE. Losses at the gene ends were 4 bases for V and 7 bases for J; bases not matched to a gene: 13. The CDR3 spans 16 residues. CDR3 residues: CASSPQVAGGMNEQFF. In DNA, the CDR3 is TGTGCCAGCAGCCCCCAGGTTGCGGGAGGAATGAATGAGCAGTTCTTC.

This clonotype occurred many times. V usage is TRBV7-2 and J usage is TRBJ2-7; D may be TRBD2 (6 bases). From germline, CDR1 is SGHTA and CDR2 FQGNSA. Trimming shortened V by 3 bases and J by 7 bases, and 7 bases separated the two germline ends. The CDR3 is 11 residues long. The CDR3: CASSFLAEQYF. The DNA of the CDR3 is TGTGCCAGCAGCTTTCTAGCGGAGCAGTACTTC.

This clonotype has ten or more counts. The CDR3 DNA follows: TGTGCCAGCAGCCGCCGGGTTATAGATACGCAGTATTTT. This codes for CASSRRVIDTQYF. The genes are TRBV12-3 or TRBV12-4 and TRBJ2-3; D gene uncertain. The CDR3 runs 13 residues. Trimming cost V 6 bases and J 5 bases, with 12 bases left between them.

V and J are TRBV2 and TRBJ2-4; TRBD2 agrees at 14 bases. Per germline, CDR1 SNHLY and CDR2 FYNNEI. The CDR3 is made up of 21 amino acids. V was pared by 5 bases and J by 0 bases, with 15 bases of the junction left unmatched. CDR3 in DNA: TGTGCCAGCAGTTTATCCGGGACTAGCGGGAGAGGGAACCTAGCCAAAAACATTCAGTACTTC. It specifies CASSLSGTSGRGNLAKNIQYF.

This clonotype was counted between two and nine times. The chain carries TRBV11-1 and TRBJ2-1; TRBD2 might be the D (6 bases). CDR1 is SGHAT and CDR2 is FQDESV in the germline V gene (reference sequence). The CDR3 totals 14 residues. The V end lost 3 bases, the J end lost 6 bases, and 12 bases lay between the germline ends. This chain's CDR3 is CASSFRRGSNEQFF. DNA of the CDR3: TGTGCCAGCAGCTTTCGGCGGGGAAGCAATGAGCAGTTCTTC.

This clonotype was detected a few times. This chain joins TRBV24-1 and TRBJ2-2, with a possible D match to TRBD2 (6 bases). Germline loops: CDR1 KGHDR, CDR2 SFDVKD. Trimming left V 0 bases short and J 7 bases short, with 20 bases between. This CDR3 has 18 amino acids. CDR3 region: CATSDLYPGLLPGGELFF. The CDR3 DNA sequence: TGTGCCACCAGTGATTTGTATCCGGGACTGCTACCGGGCGGGGAGCTGTTTTTT.

This clonotype has ten or more counts. The chain carries TRBV29-1 and TRBJ2-1; 7 bases align to TRBD1. The V gene's germline CDR1 is SQVTM and CDR2 ANQGSEA. J was trimmed by 3 bases and V by 7 bases; bases with no gene match: 12. CDR3 length: 15 amino acids. The CDR3 DNA sequence: TGCAGCGCTGAGGGTGGACAGGCGAACTACAATGAGCAGTTCTTC. Protein product: CSAEGGQANYNEQFF.

This clonotype was counted many times. In DNA form, the CDR3 reads TGTGCCAGCAGTTCACTTGACAGCCTGTTTGAAAAACTGTTTTTT. The encoded protein is CASSSLDSLFEKLFF. The chain joins TRBV12-3 or TRBV12-4 to TRBJ1-4; D may be TRBD1 (5 bases). The CDR3 extends over 15 amino acids. Trimming took off 4 bases at V and 7 bases at J, with 16 bases between the two ends.

This clonotype was counted a few times. This chain connects TRBV7-2 to TRBJ2-7, with 8 bases that match TRBD2. Germline loops: CDR1 SGHTA, CDR2 FQGNSA. V shed 2 bases, J shed 4 bases, and the junction held 4 bases outside the gene matches. The CDR3 totals 14 residues. The CDR3 here is CASSLTGGVYEQYF. DNA for the CDR3: TGTGCCAGCAGCTTAACGGGGGGGGTTTACGAGCAGTACTTC.

This clonotype was detected a few times. The J gene is TRBJ1-3, the V gene TRBV5-1; D is uncertain. This CDR3 is built from 16 residues. V lost 2 bases and J lost 0, with 12 bases in between. The V gene's germline CDR1 is SGHRS and CDR2 YFSETQ. CDR3 loop: CASSFSAGSSGNTIYF. The CDR3 DNA reads as TGCGCCAGCAGCTTCTCCGCGGGGAGCTCTGGAAACACCATATATTTT. Full variable domain (outside the CDR3, taken from reference TRBV5-1 and TRBJ1-3): KAGVTQTPRYLIKTRGQQVTLSCSPISGHRSVSWYQQTPGQGLQFLFEYFSETQRNKGNFPGRFSGRQFSNSRSEMNVSTLELGDSALYLCASSFSAGSSGNTIYFGEGSWLTVV.

The V call is TRBV11-2, the J call TRBJ2-4; TRBD1 aligns across 8 bases. CDR3 length equals 20 residues. The germline V gene encodes CDR1 SGHAT and CDR2 FQNNGV. V was clipped by 0 bases and J by 0 bases; unmatched bases: 13. The CDR3 DNA reads as TGTGCCAGCAGCTTAGAACCGGGCAGGGGGCACCACATAGCCAAAAACATTCAGTACTTC. It is translated as CASSLEPGRGHHIAKNIQYF.

This clonotype was counted only a few times. The chain carries TRBV9 and TRBJ2-2; the match to TRBD1 covers 9 bases. CDR3 length equals 15 residues. Trimming cost V 0 bases and J 7 bases; bases outside gene matches: 4. The germline gives CDR1 SGDLS, CDR2 YYNGEE. The CDR3 protein is CASSVGTGVFGELFF. The CDR3 bases are TGTGCCAGCAGCGTAGGGACAGGGGTTTTCGGGGAGCTGTTTTTT.

This clonotype turned up a few times. The V call is TRBV15, the J call TRBJ2-7; D possibly corresponds to TRBD2 (5 bases). The germline CDR1 and CDR2 sequences are LNHNV and YYDKDF (reference sequence). The CDR3 runs 15 residues. With 0 bases removed from V and 2 bases from J, the gap between germline ends came to 11 bases. Here the CDR3 reads CATSRDGKTTYEQYF. The CDR3 DNA is TGTGCCACCAGCAGAGACGGGAAGACGACCTACGAGCAGTACTTC. Supplemented by reference TRBV15 and TRBJ2-7, the full variable domain reads DAMVIQNPRYQVTQFGKPVTLSCSQTLNHNVMYWYQQKSSQAPKLLFHYYDKDFNNEADTPDNFQSRRPNTSFCFLDIRSPGLGDTAMYLCATSRDGKTTYEQYFGPGTRLTVT.

This clonotype was detected only a few times. CDR3 in DNA: TGTGCCAGCAGTTACTCAGGGGGGCTTCAGCCCCAGCATTTT. Translated, it gives CASSYSGGLQPQHF. The chain links TRBV6-2 or TRBV6-3 to TRBJ1-5, with a tentative D call TRBD1 (6 bases). Germline assignment: CDR1 MNHEY and CDR2 SVGEGT. This CDR3 is 14 amino acids long. V lost 0 bases and J lost 6, with 9 bases in between.